The 16 T cell receptor beta chains below come from one sample, sequenced in a study of shared clonotypes between healthy human individuals. Using immunoSEQ multiplex PCR, the repertoire was profiled, and TCRdb retains in-frame clones only, with some absent. Among 450,000 to 600,000 clones, 79% were seen once, and the ten largest hold roughly 12%. The sample comprised PBMCs. Source of these receptors: a woman aged 40 to 50 in good health. Some clones in this sample may be carry-over from other donors' samples.

The genes are TRBV7-6 and TRBJ2-1, with TRBD2 matching 13 bases. This CDR3 region has 16 residues. CDR1 and CDR2 from the germline V gene are SGHVS and FNYEAQ. With 2 bases clipped from V and 9 bases from J, the junction kept 7 bases outside the gene matches. As DNA, the CDR3 is TGTGCCAGCAGCTTAACCGGACTAGCGGGAGTGGGTGAGCAGTTCTTC. It specifies CASSLTGLAGVGEQFF. Looking up the rest from reference TRBV7-6 and TRBJ2-1 gives the full variable domain: GAGVSQSPRYKVTKRGQDVALRCDPISGHVSLYWYRQALGQGPEFLTYFNYEAQQDKSGLPNDRFSAERPEGSISTLTIQRTEQRDSAMYRCASSLTGLAGVGEQFFGPGTRLTVL.

CDR3 coding DNA: TGTGCCATACCCCGGGACTCTCCCCACGAGCAGTACTTC. It translates to CAIPRDSPHEQYF. The chain uses TRBV11-2 and TRBJ2-7, with D possibly being TRBD2 (6 bases). CDR3 length equals 13 residues. CDR1 and CDR2 (germline): SGHAT, FQNNGV. Trimming took 10 bases from V and 5 from J, leaving 18 bases between them.

The chain employs TRBV2 and TRBJ2-7; D might be TRBD1 (5 bases). Germline V gene sequence: CDR1 SNHLY, CDR2 FYNNEI. V lost 3 bases and J lost 5, with 14 bases in between. The CDR3 length is 14 residues. As DNA, the CDR3 is TGTGCCAGCAGTGATCCCAGGGCTCAGGACGAGCAGTACTTC. Its protein is CASSDPRAQDEQYF. The whole variable domain, remainder taken from reference TRBV2 and TRBJ2-7, is EPEVTQTPSHQVTQMGQEVILRCVPISNHLYFYWYRQILGQKVEFLVSFYNNEISEKSEIFDDQFSVERPDGSNFTLKIRSTKLEDSAMYFCASSDPRAQDEQYFGPGTRLTVT.

V is TRBV10-3 and J is TRBJ2-3; TRBD1 might be the D (5 bases). CDR3 length equals 16 residues. Trimming pared 1 base from V and 1 base from J, leaving 12 bases between. Germline CDR1 reads ENHRY; CDR2 reads SYGVKD. CDR3 in amino acids: CAISELQGMGTDTQYF. The CDR3 coding sequence is TGTGCCATCAGTGAGTTGCAGGGCATGGGCACAGATACGCAGTATTTT.

The V gene is TRBV25-1, the J gene TRBJ2-1; D gene unclear. The CDR3 totals 15 residues. CDR1 and CDR2 from the germline V gene are MGHDK and SYGVNS. V was shortened by 4 bases and J by 0 bases, with 10 bases between the two germline ends. The CDR3 sequence: CASSGPGLSYNEQFF. In DNA, the CDR3 is TGTGCCAGCAGTGGGCCGGGTCTCTCCTACAATGAGCAGTTCTTC.

The rearrangement uses TRBV19 and TRBJ2-2, with TRBD2 matching 9 bases. This CDR3 comprises 16 residues. Germline V gene lookup returns CDR1 LNHDA and CDR2 SQIVND (reference sequence). Unmatched junction bases numbered 6, after V lost 4 bases and J lost 3 bases. This CDR3 reads CASSRREGGDTGELFF. The CDR3 DNA reads TGTGCCAGTAGTAGGCGGGAGGGAGGTGACACCGGGGAGCTGTTTTTT.

This clone was found a few times. This chain uses TRBV18 with TRBJ2-7, with a possible D match to TRBD1 (6 bases). This CDR3 is 15 amino acids long. The germline V gene has CDR1 KGHSH and CDR2 LQKENI. Trimming left V 5 bases short and J 0 bases short, with 14 bases between. CDR3 sequence reads: CASSVQGPPSYEQYF. As DNA, the CDR3 is TGTGCCAGCTCAGTACAGGGTCCCCCCTCCTACGAGCAGTACTTC. The variable domain in full, completed from reference TRBV18 and TRBJ2-7, reads NAGVMQNPRHLVRRRGQEARLRCSPMKGHSHVYWYRQLPEEGLKFMVYLQKENIIDESGMPKERFSAEFPKEGPSILRIQQVVRGDSAAYFCASSVQGPPSYEQYFGPGTRLTVT.

V gene TRBV5-1 combines with J gene TRBJ1-2; 10 bases agree with TRBD1. Trimming at V came to 5 bases and at J to 2 bases, leaving 6 bases not matched to a gene. CDR3 size: 15 residues. Germline values: CDR1 SGHRS, CDR2 YFSETQ. CDR3 DNA sequence: TGCGCCAGCAGACTAAGGGACAGGGGAAACTATGGCTACACCTTC. As protein: CASRLRDRGNYGYTF.

This clone was seen ten or more times. CDR3 sequence (DNA): TGTGCCAGCAGCTTCCAGAGAAACACTGAAGCTTTCTTT. Translation gives CASSFQRNTEAFF. The gene calls are TRBV7-9 and TRBJ1-1; D ambiguous. The germline CDR1 and CDR2 sequences are SEHNR and FQNEAQ (reference sequence). This CDR3 spans 13 amino acids. V shed 3 bases and J shed 2 bases, with 7 bases lying between them.

The rearrangement uses TRBV29-1 and TRBJ1-2, with 8 bases fitting TRBD1. V shed 0 bases and J 4 bases; nucleotides not matched to a gene: 4. The germline gives CDR1 SQVTM, CDR2 ANQGSEA. The length of the CDR3 is 14 residues. CDR3 in amino acids: CSVEESDRVYGYTF. The CDR3 region has the DNA TGCAGCGTTGAAGAGTCGGACAGGGTCTATGGCTACACCTTC.

This chain connects TRBV28 to TRBJ1-2, with D perhaps matching TRBD1 (5 bases). Per the germline V gene, CDR1 is MDHEN and CDR2 is SYDVKM. V was pared by 5 bases and J by 3 bases, with 16 bases between. The CDR3 sequence is 15 residues long. CDR3 protein: CASSQSLRGHYGYTF. The CDR3 DNA reads TGTGCCAGCAGTCAATCCCTCCGGGGACACTATGGCTACACCTTC.

The chain is built from TRBV19 and TRBJ2-3, with TRBD1 matching 8 bases. The CDR3 totals 15 residues. From germline, CDR1 is LNHDA and CDR2 SQIVND (reference sequence). The ends lost 3 bases at V and 4 bases at J; junction bases unmatched: 6. The chain's CDR3 is CASSIHGQGPDTQYF. CDR3 nucleotides: TGTGCCAGTAGTATCCATGGACAGGGCCCAGATACGCAGTATTTT. Combining the CDR3 with reference TRBV19 and TRBJ2-3 gives the whole variable domain DGGITQSPKYLFRKEGQNVTLSCEQNLNHDAMYWYRQDPGQGLRLIYYSQIVNDFQKGDIAEGYSVSREKKESFPLTVTSAQKNPTAFYLCASSIHGQGPDTQYFGPGTRLTVL.

This clone came up a few times. CDR3: CASSDQGDQPQHF. CDR3 DNA: TGTGCCAGCAGTGATCAGGGGGATCAGCCCCAGCATTTT. This rearrangement joins TRBV25-1 to TRBJ1-5, with 7 nucleotides matching TRBD1. The V segment lost 3 bases and the J segment 5 bases; nucleotides outside the gene matches: 1. The CDR3 spans 13 residues. Germline V gene data show CDR1 as MGHDK and CDR2 as SYGVNS.

The V gene is TRBV19, the J gene TRBJ2-7; D remains unclear. The germline V and J ends were trimmed by 7 bases and 3 bases, with 13 bases remaining between them. CDR1 is LNHDA and CDR2 is SQIVND in the germline V gene (reference sequence). CDR3 length equals 13 residues. CDR3 sequence: CASNIGLLYEQYF. CDR3 in DNA: TGTGCCAGTAATATCGGGCTCCTCTACGAGCAGTACTTC.

The V and J genes are TRBV19 and TRBJ2-1; 7 bases align to TRBD2. CDR1 and CDR2 (germline): LNHDA, SQIVND (reference sequence). After removal of 1 base from V and 15 bases from J, the junction contained 9 bases not matched to a gene. This CDR3 has 13 residues. In DNA form, the CDR3 reads TGTGCCAGTAGTATAGTACCCCCCGGGAGGCCGTTCTTC. It codes for CASSIVPPGRPFF.

This clone was counted between two and nine times. The rearrangement joins TRBV6-1 to TRBJ2-2, with TRBD2 identical over 9 bases. The CDR3 has 15 residues. From germline, CDR1 is MNHNS and CDR2 SASEGT. V trimming: 6 bases; J trimming: 7 bases; junction bases outside the gene matches: 9. The CDR3 DNA reads TGTGCCAGCAGCCGGACTAGCGAGGCGGGCGGGGAGCTGTTTTTT. The encoded protein is CASSRTSEAGGELFF.